A single sample is the source of the 26 T cell receptor beta chains below, sequenced in a study of naive and memory T cell subsets. The antigens for these receptors are not known. Study-level results: A few larger clonotypes appeared in naive repertoires, especially CD8, possibly memory cells re-expressing CD45RA.

Two oligonucleotides, mixed equimolar, formed the beta constant-region primer covering TRBC1 and TRBC2. Four rounds of PCR amplified the ligated cDNA using nested alpha and beta constant-region primers plus SP2. TCRdb passed the UMI-ligation and nested PCR reads through MiXCR, listing each CDR3 protein once. The repertoire holds 130,000 to 150,000 distinct CDR3 sequences, about 20% seen once, with less than 0.13% in the top ten. The sequencing sample was made of naive CD4+ T cells from blood. Receptors were obtained from a human donor in good health.

This rearrangement joins TRBV15 to TRBJ1-4; the D gene is possibly TRBD1 (6 bases). Germline CDR1 LNHNV, CDR2 YYDKDF (reference sequence). The V end was cut by 0 bases, the J end by 1 base, with 6 bases between. This CDR3 has 15 residues. The DNA of the CDR3 is TGTGCCACCAGCAGAGAGGACAGAACTAATGAAAAACTGTTTTTT. It encodes CATSREDRTNEKLFF.

The chain is built from TRBV10-2 and TRBJ1-3; D is ambiguous. This CDR3 comprises 14 residues. In germline, CDR1 is WSHSY, CDR2 SAAADI. V was shortened by 0 bases and J by 3 bases, with 6 bases between the two germline ends. The CDR3, as DNA: TGCGCCAGCAGTGAGTCATTCGGTGGAAACACCATATATTTT. Translated, it gives CASSESFGGNTIYF.

The V and J genes are TRBV6-2 or TRBV6-3 and TRBJ2-1; D remains ambiguous. Trimming removed 6 bases at V and 9 bases at J, with 12 bases between. The germline gives CDR1 MNHEY, CDR2 SVGEGT. The CDR3 extends over 12 amino acids. CDR3 DNA sequence: TGTGCCAGCAGCCTCCTCGGGTCTGAGCAGTTCTTC. Its translation: CASSLLGSEQFF.

The V call is TRBV25-1, the J call TRBJ2-2; 9 bases are shared with TRBD2. V gave up 6 bases and J gave up 0 bases; unmatched junction bases: 8. Germline values: CDR1 MGHDK, CDR2 SYGVNS. The CDR3 covers 17 residues. Here the CDR3 DNA reads TGTGCCAGCAGAACGACTAGCGGACAAACGAACACCGGGGAGCTGTTTTTT. This gives the protein CASRTTSGQTNTGELFF. Together with reference TRBV25-1 and TRBJ2-2, the CDR3 gives the full variable domain: EADIYQTPRYLVIGTGKKITLECSQTMGHDKMYWYQQDPGMELHLIHYSYGVNSTEKGDLSSESTVSRIRTEHFPLTLESARPSHTSQYLCASRTTSGQTNTGELFFGEGSRLTVL.

This clonotype has just a few counts. This chain links TRBV29-1 with TRBJ1-1, with D unclear. Trimming took off 1 base at V and 5 bases at J, with 11 bases between the two ends. CDR3 length equals 13 residues. Germline V gene data show CDR1 as SQVTM and CDR2 as ANQGSEA. The CDR3 spells CSVEGTLGTEAFF. The CDR3 nucleotides read TGCAGCGTTGAAGGGACCCTTGGGACTGAAGCTTTCTTT.

The V gene is TRBV28, the J gene TRBJ1-5; D unresolved. Germline CDR1 and CDR2: MDHEN and SYDVKM. V gave up 3 bases and J gave up 5 bases, with 5 bases separating them. CDR3 length equals 12 residues. The CDR3 is CASSFGYQPQHF. In DNA, the CDR3 is TGTGCCAGCAGTTTTGGATATCAGCCCCAGCATTTT.

This clonotype has just a few counts. The chain combines TRBV6-1 with TRBJ1-1, with D hard to call. Germline CDR1 MNHNS, CDR2 SASEGT. This CDR3 has 13 residues. V was trimmed by 1 base and J by 7 bases, leaving 10 bases between them. This chain's CDR3 is CASSEVERFEAFF. The CDR3 DNA sequence: TGTGCCAGCAGTGAAGTTGAGCGGTTTGAAGCTTTCTTT.

This chain joins TRBV12-3 or TRBV12-4 and TRBJ2-1; D remains unclear. This CDR3 has 11 amino acids. V was shortened by 8 bases and J by 9 bases, with 11 bases between the two germline ends. The CDR3: CASGRTGEQFF. CDR3 nucleotides: TGTGCCAGCGGCCGTACGGGTGAGCAGTTCTTC.

Ten or more counts support this clonotype. V usage is TRBV11-3 and J usage is TRBJ2-2; D remains unclear. The V gene lost 5 bases and the J gene lost 2 bases, with 21 bases spanning the gap. The CDR3 extends over 18 amino acids. Looked up from germline, CDR1 is SGHNT and CDR2 is YENEEA. CDR3 bases: TGTGCCAGCAGCCAGAGGACCGCAAATACCCGAAACACCGGGGAGCTGTTTTTT. Residues: CASSQRTANTRNTGELFF.

The gene calls are TRBV10-3 and TRBJ2-7, with 9 bases fitting TRBD1. Germline V gene lookup returns CDR1 ENHRY and CDR2 SYGVKD. The length of the CDR3 is 13 residues. With 3 bases clipped from V and 6 bases from J, the junction kept 3 bases outside the gene matches. The chain's CDR3 is CAISEQGAGEQYF. In DNA, the CDR3 is TGTGCCATCAGTGAACAGGGGGCCGGCGAGCAGTACTTC.

In its sample, this clonotype was seen a few times. The chain recombines TRBV28 with TRBJ2-1; TRBD2 aligns across 11 bases. V trimming: 3 bases; J trimming: 6 bases; junction bases outside the gene matches: 4. The germline CDR1 and CDR2 sequences are MDHEN and SYDVKM. The CDR3 sequence is 15 residues long. In DNA form, the CDR3 reads TGTGCCAGCAGTTTTCCTAGCGGGAGGTCCAATGAGCAGTTCTTC. This gives the protein CASSFPSGRSNEQFF.

This rearrangement joins TRBV7-6 to TRBJ2-1; D not resolved. With 6 bases removed from V and 10 bases from J, the gap between germline ends came to 10 bases. This CDR3 has 11 residues. CDR1 SGHVS and CDR2 FNYEAQ come from the germline V gene. In DNA form, the CDR3 reads TGTGCCAGCAGTGTGATAGGGGAGCAGTTCTTC. It encodes CASSVIGEQFF.

The chain is built from TRBV29-1 and TRBJ1-2; 7 bases match TRBD1. V shed 5 bases, J shed 6 bases, and the junction held 9 bases outside the gene matches. Germline V lookup: CDR1 SQVTM, CDR2 ANQGSEA. This CDR3 contains 13 residues. DNA of the CDR3: TGCAGCGTTTCCCAGGGGGTGGGTGATGGCTACACCTTC. It translates to CSVSQGVGDGYTF.

CDR3 in DNA: TGTGCCAGCAGTGACAGGGGAAGTTGGACCGGGGAGCTGTTTTTT. This translates into CASSDRGSWTGELFF. The rearrangement joins TRBV2 to TRBJ2-2; the D gene is possibly TRBD1 (6 bases). The CDR3 is 15 residues long. V was cut by 3 bases and J by 5 bases, with 13 bases left in between. CDR1 is SNHLY and CDR2 is FYNNEI in the germline V gene.

This clonotype was observed at least ten times. Written as DNA, the CDR3 is TGCAGTGCTAAAGCGGGAGGCAACACCGGGGAGCTGTTTTTT. Amino acids: CSAKAGGNTGELFF. This chain uses TRBV20-1 with TRBJ2-2, with 9 bases that match TRBD2. The V and J ends lost 4 bases and 2 bases, in that order; junction bases with no gene match: 2. The CDR3 has 14 amino acids. Per germline, CDR1 DFQATT and CDR2 SNEGSKA (reference sequence).

This clonotype has a count of ten or more. The rearrangement links TRBV5-4 to TRBJ2-2; tentative D call: TRBD2 (6 bases). V lost 4 bases and J lost 9, with 13 bases in between. CDR1 and CDR2 from the germline V gene are SGHNT and YYREEE (reference sequence). This CDR3 is 13 amino acids long. CDR3 residues: CASSAGLTRELFF. The CDR3 DNA follows: TGTGCCAGCAGCGCTGGACTAACCCGGGAGCTGTTTTTT.

This clonotype was seen a few times. The chain links TRBV6-1 to TRBJ1-1; TRBD1 matches at 7 bases. The CDR3 spans 15 residues. V lost 4 bases, J lost 3 bases, and 8 bases stayed unmatched. Germline CDR1 MNHNS, CDR2 SASEGT. The CDR3, as DNA: TGTGCCAGCAGTGCCAGGGGGAAGGGGGACACTGAAGCTTTCTTT. It encodes CASSARGKGDTEAFF.

The chain recombines TRBV12-3 or TRBV12-4 with TRBJ2-7; 15 bases fit TRBD2. The CDR3 extends over 18 amino acids. J lost 0 bases, V lost 5 bases, and 8 bases had no gene match. The CDR3 nucleotides are TGTGCCAGCAGTCCGCGGGGACTAGCGGGAGGAGCCTCCTACGAGCAGTACTTC. This encodes CASSPRGLAGGASYEQYF.

There are a few counts of this clonotype. The genes are TRBV20-1 and TRBJ2-7; the match to TRBD1 covers 9 bases. Trimming removed 6 bases from V and 2 bases from J; junction bases left unmatched: 5. Germline V CDR1 and CDR2: DFQATT, SNEGSKA (reference sequence). The CDR3 extends over 13 amino acids. The CDR3 nucleotides are TGCAGTGCAAGGACAGGGGCAGCCTACGAGCAGTACTTC. Protein product: CSARTGAAYEQYF.

This clonotype was seen at least ten times. The chain couples TRBV20-1 to TRBJ2-5; 7 bases align to TRBD2. Germline lookup yields CDR1 DFQATT and CDR2 SNEGSKA (reference sequence). This CDR3 contains 11 residues. J lost 5 bases, V lost 6 bases, and 3 bases had no gene match. The CDR3 DNA reads TGCAGTGCCCCCGGGGGGGAGACCCAGTACTTC. Translated, it gives CSAPGGETQYF.

Only a few counts were recorded for this clonotype. The V gene is TRBV18, the J gene TRBJ2-5, with 7 bases identical to TRBD1. Per germline, CDR1 KGHSH and CDR2 LQKENI. This CDR3 region has 18 residues. With V trimmed by 0 bases and J by 5 bases, 15 bases remained unmatched. The CDR3 here is CASSPPVIDRVDRETQYF. The CDR3 DNA reads as TGTGCCAGCTCACCACCCGTGATTGACAGGGTCGATAGGGAGACCCAGTACTTC.

In this sample, this clonotype turned up a few times. The chain recombines TRBV28 with TRBJ2-1; TRBD2 agrees at 7 bases. CDR3 size: 15 residues. The germline V gene encodes CDR1 MDHEN and CDR2 SYDVKM. Germline trimming cut 6 bases from V and 12 bases from J; bases unmatched to any gene: 17. CDR3 DNA sequence: TGTGCCAGCAGGGTAACGGGACTAACGTCCTTTGGGCAGTTCTTC. Its protein is CASRVTGLTSFGQFF.

This clonotype showed up just a few times. The chain is built from TRBV12-3 or TRBV12-4 and TRBJ1-5; D might be TRBD1 (5 bases). The V end was cut by 3 bases, the J end by 1 base, with 13 bases between. There are 16 residues in the CDR3. The CDR3 bases are TGTGCCAGCAGTTTTAGGGGTGCCGGGAGCAATCAGCCCCAGCATTTT. The encoded protein is CASSFRGAGSNQPQHF.

The V gene is TRBV5-1, the J gene TRBJ2-3; D gene unclear. Trimming stripped 4 bases from V and 3 bases from J, with 15 bases between. The CDR3 spans 15 residues. Germline CDR1 is SGHRS and CDR2 is YFSETQ. DNA of the CDR3: TGCGCCAGCAGCCCGGCCGGGCACGGGACAGATACGCAGTATTTT. This encodes CASSPAGHGTDTQYF. Full variable domain (remainder filled in from reference TRBV5-1 and TRBJ2-3): KAGVTQTPRYLIKTRGQQVTLSCSPISGHRSVSWYQQTPGQGLQFLFEYFSETQRNKGNFPGRFSGRQFSNSRSEMNVSTLELGDSALYLCASSPAGHGTDTQYFGPGTRLTVL.

This clonotype was counted at least ten times. The V call is TRBV28, the J call TRBJ2-4, with D possibly called TRBD1 or TRBD2 (5 bases each). Between the trimmed V and J ends, which lost 6 bases and 3 bases, there was a span of 24 bases. Per the germline V gene, CDR1 is MDHEN and CDR2 is SYDVKM. The CDR3 runs 18 residues. The CDR3 nucleotides read TGTGCCAGCAGAGCTTTAGGGACCACTTACGAGATCAAAAACATTCAGTACTTC. Translating gives CASRALGTTYEIKNIQYF. Complete variable domain (other parts from reference TRBV28 and TRBJ2-4): DVKVTQSSRYLVKRTGEKVFLECVQDMDHENMFWYRQDPGLGLRLIYFSYDVKMKEKGDIPEGYSVSREKKERFSLILESASTNQTSMYLCASRALGTTYEIKNIQYFGAGTRLSVL.

The rearrangement joins TRBV19 to TRBJ1-4; D gene ambiguous. CDR1 and CDR2 (germline): LNHDA, SQIVND (reference sequence). There are 14 residues in the CDR3. V was shortened by 7 bases and J by 3 bases, with 12 bases between the two germline ends. The CDR3 loop reads CASKVGGANEKLFF. The CDR3 DNA reads TGTGCCAGTAAGGTCGGCGGGGCTAATGAAAAACTGTTTTTT.